This TCR beta chain came from a study of T-cell memory formation after mild COVID-19. CDR3 size: 16 residues. Germline V gene lookup returns CDR1 DFQATT and CDR2 SNEGSKA (reference sequence). The V segment lost 1 base and the J segment 2 bases; nucleotides outside the gene matches: 10. Using its own MiXCR run on the 5' RACE reads, TCRdb lists one record per CDR3 protein. The data show more than 70,000 distinct CDR3 sequences, about 15% seen once. This clonotype was counted only a few times. The V and J genes are TRBV20-1 and TRBJ2-7; TRBD1 matches 8 bases. This TCR was sampled from an adult woman who had mild COVID-19 (a few samples of this study predate the infection). Cell type and time point are not known. The sequenced material came from PBMCs or a T cell subset sorted from them (not recorded which). DNA of the CDR3: TGCAGTGCTAGAGCGATAGGACAGGGAATGGCCTACGAGCAGTACTTC. This encodes CSARAIGQGMAYEQYF.